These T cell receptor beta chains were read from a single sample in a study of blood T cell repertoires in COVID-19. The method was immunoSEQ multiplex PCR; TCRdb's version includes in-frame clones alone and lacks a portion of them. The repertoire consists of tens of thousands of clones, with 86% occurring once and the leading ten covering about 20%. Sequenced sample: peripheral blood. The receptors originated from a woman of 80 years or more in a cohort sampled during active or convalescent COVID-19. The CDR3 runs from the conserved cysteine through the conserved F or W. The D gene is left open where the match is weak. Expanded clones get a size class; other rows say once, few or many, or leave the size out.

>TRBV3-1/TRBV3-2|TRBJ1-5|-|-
CASSHAGLNQPQHF
TGTGCCAGCAGCCACGCGGGACTTAATCAGCCCCAGCATTTT
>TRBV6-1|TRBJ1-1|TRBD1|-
CASAQGAMNTEAFF
TGTGCCAGTGCCCAGGGGGCAATGAACACTGAAGCTTTCTTT
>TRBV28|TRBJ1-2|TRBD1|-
CASSPWGQPAPGYTF
TGTGCCAGCAGTCCATGGGGACAGCCGGCCCCTGGCTACACCTTC
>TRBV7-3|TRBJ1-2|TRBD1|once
CASSTGTEGIYGYTF
TGTGCCAGCAGCACCGGGACAGAGGGCATCTATGGCTACACCTTC
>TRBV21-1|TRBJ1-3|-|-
CASPSSGGQGPCF
TGTGCCAGCCCATCAAGCGGGGGTCAGGGGCCATGTTTT
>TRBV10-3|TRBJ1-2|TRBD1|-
CATLEGAGGYTF
TGTGCCACCCTTGAGGGGGCGGGTGGCTACACCTTC
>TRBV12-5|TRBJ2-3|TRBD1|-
CASGTRTGKGTDTQYF
TGTGCTAGTGGTACTCGGACAGGGAAAGGCACAGATACGCAGTATTTT
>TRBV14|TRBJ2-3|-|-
CASSLADGWDTQYF
TGTGCCAGCAGCCTAGCGGACGGTTGGGATACGCAGTATTTT
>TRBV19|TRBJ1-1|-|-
CASSGLMNTEAFF
TGTGCCAGTTCCGGACTGATGAACACTGAAGCTTTCTTT
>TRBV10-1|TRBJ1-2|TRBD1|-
CASSPGTAYGYTF
TGCGCCAGCAGTCCTGGGACAGCCTATGGCTACACCTTC
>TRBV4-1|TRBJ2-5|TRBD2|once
CASSPTSGETQYF
TGCGCCAGCAGCCCCACTAGCGGGGAGACCCAGTACTTC
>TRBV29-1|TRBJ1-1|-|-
CSVHEGLAALNTEAFF
TGCAGCGTCCACGAGGGACTGGCCGCTTTGAACACTGAAGCTTTCTTT
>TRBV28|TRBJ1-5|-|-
CASSLLIPAESRHF
TGTGCCAGCAGTTTATTAATCCCTGCCGAGTCTCGGCATTTT
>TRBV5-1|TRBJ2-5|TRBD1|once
CASSRTGGTQETQYF
TGCGCCAGCAGCAGGACAGGGGGGACGCAAGAGACCCAGTACTTC
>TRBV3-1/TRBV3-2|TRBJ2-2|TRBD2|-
CASSPGGTVNTGELFF
TGTGCCAGCAGCCCGGGGGGGACGGTGAACACCGGGGAGCTGTTTTTT
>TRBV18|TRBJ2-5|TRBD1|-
CASSGTGGKETQYF
TGTGCCAGCTCAGGGACAGGGGGCAAGGAGACCCAGTACTTC
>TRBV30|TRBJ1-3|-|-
CAWSGWGTAGNTIYF
TGTGCCTGGAGTGGGTGGGGGACTGCCGGAAACACCATATATTTT
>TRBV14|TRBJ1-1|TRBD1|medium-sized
CASSPWTGLEAFF
TGTGCCAGCAGCCCATGGACAGGCCTTGAAGCTTTCTTT
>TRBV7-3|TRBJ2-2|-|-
CASSSNTGELFF
TGTGCCAGCAGCTCTAACACCGGGGAGCTGTTTTTT
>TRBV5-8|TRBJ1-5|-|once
CASSWDSGIRGPQHF
TGTGCCAGCAGCTGGGACTCGGGGATCCGCGGGCCCCAGCATTTT
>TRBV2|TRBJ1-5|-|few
CASSVEVTSNQPQHF
TGTGCCAGCAGTGTGGAGGTTACTAGCAATCAGCCCCAGCATTTT
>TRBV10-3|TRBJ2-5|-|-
CAISEPDWYQETQYF
TGTGCCATCAGTGAGCCAGACTGGTACCAAGAGACCCAGTACTTC
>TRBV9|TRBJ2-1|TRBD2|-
CASSAHGRAPEQFF
TGTGCCAGCAGCGCTCACGGGAGGGCCCCTGAGCAGTTCTTC
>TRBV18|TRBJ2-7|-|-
CASSPRGDSYEQYF
TGTGCCAGCTCACCAAGAGGAGATAGCTACGAGCAGTACTTC
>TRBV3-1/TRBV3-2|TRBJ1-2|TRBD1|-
CASSPRRTRGIYGYTF
TGTGCCAGCAGCCCTAGAAGAACCAGGGGGATCTATGGCTACACCTTC
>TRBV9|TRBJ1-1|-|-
CASSVRSGNTEAFF
TGTGCCAGCAGCGTCCGGAGTGGGAACACTGAAGCTTTCTTT
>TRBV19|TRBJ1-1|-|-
CASSILQGNTEAFF
TGTGCCAGTAGTATCTTACAGGGAAACACTGAAGCTTTCTTT
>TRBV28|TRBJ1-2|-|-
CASSLLQTYGYTF
TGTGCCAGCAGTTTACTGCAGACATATGGCTACACCTTC
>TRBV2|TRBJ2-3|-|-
CASGRDNTDTQYF
TGTGCCAGCGGGAGGGACAACACAGATACGCAGTATTTT
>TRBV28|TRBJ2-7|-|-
CATLDTTYEQYF
TGTGCCACCTTGGACACTACCTACGAGCAGTACTTC
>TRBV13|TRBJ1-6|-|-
CASSPYSNSPLHF
TGTGCCAGCAGCCCGTACAGTAATTCACCCCTCCACTTT
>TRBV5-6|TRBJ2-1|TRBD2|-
CASSYGLVPLGNEQFF
TGTGCCAGCAGCTACGGACTAGTACCCTTAGGCAATGAGCAGTTCTTC
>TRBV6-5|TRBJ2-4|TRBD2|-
CASRSPGAGVPLQYF
TGTGCCAGCAGGTCCCCAGGAGCGGGAGTTCCCCTTCAGTACTTC
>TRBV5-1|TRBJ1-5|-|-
CASSLDRKAPQHF
TGCGCCAGCAGCTTGGACAGGAAGGCGCCCCAGCATTTT
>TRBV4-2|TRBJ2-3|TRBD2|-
CASSLGSGRLGTDTQYF
TGTGCCAGCAGCCTCGGTAGCGGGAGGTTGGGCACAGATACGCAGTATTTT